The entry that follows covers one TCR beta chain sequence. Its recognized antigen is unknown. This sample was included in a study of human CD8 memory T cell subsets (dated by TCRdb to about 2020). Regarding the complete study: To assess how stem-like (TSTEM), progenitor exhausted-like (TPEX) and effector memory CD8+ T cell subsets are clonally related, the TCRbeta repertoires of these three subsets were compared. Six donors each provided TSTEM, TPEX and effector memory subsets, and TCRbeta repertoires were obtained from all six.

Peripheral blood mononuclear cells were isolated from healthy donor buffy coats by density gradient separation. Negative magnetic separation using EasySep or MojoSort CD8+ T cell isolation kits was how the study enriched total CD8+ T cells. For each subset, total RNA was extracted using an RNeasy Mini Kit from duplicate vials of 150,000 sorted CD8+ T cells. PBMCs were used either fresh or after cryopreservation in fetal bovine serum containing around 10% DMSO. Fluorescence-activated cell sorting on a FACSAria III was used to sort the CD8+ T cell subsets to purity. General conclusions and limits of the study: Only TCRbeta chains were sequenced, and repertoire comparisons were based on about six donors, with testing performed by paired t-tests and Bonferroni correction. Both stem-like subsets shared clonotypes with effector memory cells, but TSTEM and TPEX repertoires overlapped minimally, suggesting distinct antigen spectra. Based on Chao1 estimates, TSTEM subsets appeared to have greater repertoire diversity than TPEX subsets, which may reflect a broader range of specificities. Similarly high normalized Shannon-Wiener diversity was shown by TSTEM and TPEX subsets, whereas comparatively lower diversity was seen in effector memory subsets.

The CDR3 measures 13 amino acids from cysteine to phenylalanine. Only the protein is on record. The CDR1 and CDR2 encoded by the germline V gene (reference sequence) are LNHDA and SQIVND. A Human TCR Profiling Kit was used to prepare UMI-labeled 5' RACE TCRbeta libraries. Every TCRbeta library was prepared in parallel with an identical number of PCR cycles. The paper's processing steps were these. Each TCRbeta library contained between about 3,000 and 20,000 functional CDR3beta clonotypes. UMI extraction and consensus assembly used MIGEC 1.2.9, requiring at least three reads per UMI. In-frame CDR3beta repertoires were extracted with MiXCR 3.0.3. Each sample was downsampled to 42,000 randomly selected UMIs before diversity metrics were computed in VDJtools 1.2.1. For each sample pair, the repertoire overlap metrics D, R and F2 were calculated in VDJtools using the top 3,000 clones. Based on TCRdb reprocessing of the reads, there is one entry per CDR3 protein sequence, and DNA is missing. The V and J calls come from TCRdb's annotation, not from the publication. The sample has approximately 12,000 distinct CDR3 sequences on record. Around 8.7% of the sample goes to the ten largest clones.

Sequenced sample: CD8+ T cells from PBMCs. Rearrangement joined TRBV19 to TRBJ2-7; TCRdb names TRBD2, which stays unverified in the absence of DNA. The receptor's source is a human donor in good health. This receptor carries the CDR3 CASSIGTSYEQYF.